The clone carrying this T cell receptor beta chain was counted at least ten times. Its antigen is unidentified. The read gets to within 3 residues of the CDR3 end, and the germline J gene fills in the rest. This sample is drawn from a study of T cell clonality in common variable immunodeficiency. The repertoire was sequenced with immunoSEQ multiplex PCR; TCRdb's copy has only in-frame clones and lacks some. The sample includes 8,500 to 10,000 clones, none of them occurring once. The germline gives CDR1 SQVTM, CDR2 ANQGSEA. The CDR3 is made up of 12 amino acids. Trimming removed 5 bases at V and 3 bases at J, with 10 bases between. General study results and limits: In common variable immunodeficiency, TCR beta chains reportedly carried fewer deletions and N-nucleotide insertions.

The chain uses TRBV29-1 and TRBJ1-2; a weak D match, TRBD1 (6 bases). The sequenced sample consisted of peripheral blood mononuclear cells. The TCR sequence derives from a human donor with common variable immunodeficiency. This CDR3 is CSVRQVYYGYTF. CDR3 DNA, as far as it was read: TGCAGCGTTAGACAGGTCTACTATGGC.